The 8 T cell receptor beta chains below all came from one sample that was sequenced in a study of shared clonotypes between healthy human individuals. Libraries were prepared by immunoSEQ multiplex PCR; TCRdb keeps only in-frame clonotypes and omits some of them. Of 1 million to 1.3 million clones detected, around 78% appear once; the ten largest clones hold more than 0.55%. Sequenced material: memory CD4+ T cells from PBMCs. Subset specified: CD45RA-negative fraction. The receptors here all came from a man aged 18 to 29 in good health. Some clones in this sample may be carry-over from other donors' samples.

This clone appeared a few times. The V call is TRBV29-1, the J call TRBJ2-3, with unresolved D. There are 12 residues in the CDR3. Germline V CDR1 and CDR2: SQVTM, ANQGSEA. Trimming removed 4 bases at V and 4 bases at J, with 9 bases between. The CDR3 nucleotides are TGCAGCGTTGGACGGCCCCCAGATACGCAGTATTTT. This gives the protein CSVGRPPDTQYF.

V gene TRBV7-2 combines with J gene TRBJ2-5; 14 bases map to TRBD2. Germline loops: CDR1 SGHTA, CDR2 FQGNSA. V trimming: 5 bases; J trimming: 4 bases; junction bases outside the gene matches: 6. The CDR3 is made up of 16 amino acids. CDR3 nucleotides: TGTGCCAGCAGCCGCGGGACTAGCGGGAGTGGAGAGACCCAGTACTTC. Encoded protein: CASSRGTSGSGETQYF. The full variable domain, in which reference TRBV7-2 and TRBJ2-5 provide the parts outside the CDR3, is GAGVSQSPSNKVTEKGKDVELRCDPISGHTALYWYRQSLGQGLEFLIYFQGNSAPDKSGLPSDRFSAERTGGSVSTLTIQRTQQEDSAVYLCASSRGTSGSGETQYFGPGTRLLVL.

This chain joins TRBV7-9 and TRBJ2-2; 9 nucleotides agree with TRBD2. J was trimmed by 2 bases and V by 3 bases; bases with no gene match: 7. The germline gives CDR1 SEHNR, CDR2 FQNEAQ (reference sequence). The CDR3 totals 17 residues. Here the CDR3 reads CASSLGSGGTNTGELFF. CDR3 sequence (DNA): TGTGCCAGCAGCTTGGGTAGCGGGGGTACAAACACCGGGGAGCTGTTTTTT. Combining the CDR3 with reference TRBV7-9 and TRBJ2-2 gives the whole variable domain DTGVSQNPRHKITKRGQNVTFRCDPISEHNRLYWYRQTLGQGPEFLTYFQNEAQLEKSRLLSDRFSAERPKGSFSTLEIQRTEQGDSAMYLCASSLGSGGTNTGELFFGEGSRLTVL.

This clone was detected a few times. This rearrangement joins TRBV9 to TRBJ1-1; D call uncertain. Germline V gives CDR1 SGDLS, CDR2 YYNGEE. The V end was cut by 4 bases, the J end by 9 bases, with 13 bases between. The length of the CDR3 is 12 residues. This CDR3 is CASSSNDRQAFF. CDR3 sequence (DNA): TGTGCCAGCAGCTCCAACGACCGCCAAGCTTTCTTT.

The chain recombines TRBV7-9 with TRBJ2-1; 10 positions agree with TRBD2. V lost 8 bases, J lost 5 bases, and 9 bases stayed unmatched. CDR3 size: 15 residues. Germline CDR1 and CDR2: SEHNR and FQNEAQ (reference sequence). The CDR3 loop is CASGTGTSANNEQFF. The CDR3 DNA reads as TGTGCCAGCGGGACCGGGACTAGCGCTAACAATGAGCAGTTCTTC. The full variable domain, with the rest looked up from reference TRBV7-9 and TRBJ2-1, is DTGVSQNPRHKITKRGQNVTFRCDPISEHNRLYWYRQTLGQGPEFLTYFQNEAQLEKSRLLSDRFSAERPKGSFSTLEIQRTEQGDSAMYLCASGTGTSANNEQFFGPGTRLTVL.

The gene calls are TRBV7-2 and TRBJ1-1; no reliable D call. Germline V lookup: CDR1 SGHTA, CDR2 FQGNSA. The ends were cut back, 10 bases at V and 3 bases at J, with 21 bases in the middle. The CDR3 is made up of 15 amino acids. CDR3 bases: TGTGCCACCGCGCAATACGGAGGTTGGGACACTGAAGCTTTCTTT. Its translation: CATAQYGGWDTEAFF.

About this clone: Other DNA sequences within the sample encode an identical CDR3. The genes are TRBV7-2 and TRBJ2-1; D is ambiguous. V was shortened by 1 base and J by 0 bases, with 7 bases between the two germline ends. Germline CDR1 and CDR2: SGHTA and FQGNSA. This CDR3 is built from 15 residues. CDR3 DNA sequence: TGTGCCAGCAGCTTAGACCGGAGCTCCTACAATGAGCAGTTCTTC. It specifies CASSLDRSSYNEQFF.

A word on this clone: The sample carries other DNA sequences with the same CDR3. This chain links TRBV7-8 with TRBJ2-7; tentative D call: TRBD2 (5 bases). Looked up from germline, CDR1 is SGHVS and CDR2 is FQNEAQ. Trimming took off 1 base at V and 2 bases at J, with 6 bases between the two ends. The CDR3 extends over 13 amino acids. The CDR3 DNA is TGTGCCAGCAGCTTAGGGCGGGCCTACGAGCAGTACTTC. This translates into CASSLGRAYEQYF.